The 13 T cell receptor beta chains reported below all come from one sample, sequenced in a study of T cell repertoires in cytomegalovirus infection (dated by TCRdb to the late 2010s). The listed sequencing device is Illumina HiSeq 1500. TCRdb's own reprocessing of the public reads used fastp at Q25 and MiXCR and kept productive beta chains. Duplicate CDR3 protein sequences are folded into a single record with the most common DNA and genes. Across this sample there are almost 500,000 distinct CDR3 sequences, with roughly 12% seen only once. About 9.4% of the sample is taken by the ten largest. Sequencing used PBMCs. The receptors shown here come from a human donor in good health (CMV status not recorded). Some clones in this sample may be carry-over from other donors' samples.

This clonotype was picked up a small number of times. The chain joins TRBV10-3 to TRBJ2-7, with D perhaps matching TRBD2 (5 bases). Germline CDR1 ENHRY, CDR2 SYGVKD. The ends were cut back, 6 bases at V and 7 bases at J, with 13 bases in the middle. The CDR3 length is 12 residues. This chain's CDR3 is CAIRATGGEQYF. CDR3 coding DNA: TGTGCCATCAGGGCCACCGGAGGAGAGCAGTACTTC.

This chain connects TRBV15 to TRBJ1-5; D is undetermined. The CDR3 loop spans 14 amino acids. V was pared by 6 bases and J by 1 base, with 10 bases between. The V gene's germline CDR1 is LNHNV and CDR2 YYDKDF (reference sequence). The CDR3 region has the DNA TGTGCCACCAGTCCCGATAGGAGCAATCAGCCCCAGCATTTT. Residues: CATSPDRSNQPQHF. Combining the CDR3 with reference TRBV15 and TRBJ1-5 gives the whole variable domain DAMVIQNPRYQVTQFGKPVTLSCSQTLNHNVMYWYQQKSSQAPKLLFHYYDKDFNNEADTPDNFQSRRPNTSFCFLDIRSPGLGDTAMYLCATSPDRSNQPQHFGDGTRLSIL.

This clonotype has just a few counts. The chain is built from TRBV12-3 or TRBV12-4 and TRBJ1-1; D is unresolved. The CDR3 has 14 residues. The ends were cut back, 1 base at V and 5 bases at J, with 11 bases in the middle. The chain's CDR3 is CASSLEAGRTEAFF. CDR3 in DNA: TGTGCCAGCAGTTTAGAAGCTGGGAGGACTGAAGCTTTCTTT.

This clonotype has just a few counts. J is TRBJ2-2 and V is TRBV7-9; a weak D match, TRBD2 (6 bases). The CDR3 extends over 19 amino acids. With 0 bases removed from V and 6 bases from J, the gap between germline ends came to 23 bases. Per germline, CDR1 SEHNR and CDR2 FQNEAQ (reference sequence). CDR3 bases: TGTGCCAGCAGCTTAGCCCCGACCTTACACGGGAGTGCCTCCGGGGAGCTGTTTTTT. This translates into CASSLAPTLHGSASGELFF.

The V call is TRBV19, the J call TRBJ1-1, with unresolved D. V was pared by 3 bases and J by 0 bases, with 8 bases between. The CDR3 runs 14 residues. CDR1 is LNHDA, CDR2 SQIVND, per germline (reference sequence). CDR3 sequence (DNA): TGTGCCAGTAGTATTGGGGTTATGAACACTGAAGCTTTCTTT. Protein: CASSIGVMNTEAFF.

The table lists this clonotype with a few counts. This sequence joins TRBV10-3 and TRBJ1-6, with D perhaps matching TRBD1 (5 bases). This CDR3 is 15 amino acids long. The V end lost 2 bases, the J end lost 9 bases, and 14 bases lay between the germline ends. Germline V gene sequence: CDR1 ENHRY, CDR2 SYGVKD. The CDR3 bases are TGTGCCATCAGTGAGGGGACGGGTTCAACTTCACCCCTCCACTTT. Protein product: CAISEGTGSTSPLHF.

This clonotype was observed many times. The chain employs TRBV7-9 and TRBJ1-1, with TRBD1 identical over 10 bases. CDR1 and CDR2 from the germline V gene are SEHNR and FQNEAQ (reference sequence). V lost 5 bases and J lost 5; bases outside the gene matches: 8. The CDR3 is made up of 15 amino acids. The CDR3 reads CASSRGTGAGTEAFF. The CDR3 DNA is TGTGCCAGCAGCCGTGGGACAGGGGCTGGGACTGAAGCTTTCTTT. Full variable domain (outside the CDR3, taken from reference TRBV7-9 and TRBJ1-1): DTGVSQNPRHKITKRGQNVTFRCDPISEHNRLYWYRQTLGQGPEFLTYFQNEAQLEKSRLLSDRFSAERPKGSFSTLEIQRTEQGDSAMYLCASSRGTGAGTEAFFGQGTRLTVV.

This chain uses TRBV5-1 with TRBJ2-1; D remains ambiguous. Trimming removed 5 bases from V and 5 bases from J, with 8 bases in between. This CDR3 is built from 12 residues. Per the germline V gene, CDR1 is SGHRS and CDR2 is YFSETQ. The DNA of the CDR3 is TGCGCCAGCAGAGAGACTCACAATGAGCAGTTCTTC. Residues: CASRETHNEQFF. Together with reference TRBV5-1 and TRBJ2-1, the CDR3 gives the full variable domain: KAGVTQTPRYLIKTRGQQVTLSCSPISGHRSVSWYQQTPGQGLQFLFEYFSETQRNKGNFPGRFSGRQFSNSRSEMNVSTLELGDSALYLCASRETHNEQFFGPGTRLTVL.

This clonotype was recorded many times. V usage is TRBV12-3 or TRBV12-4 and J usage is TRBJ2-1, with 7 bases that match TRBD2. V was clipped by 6 bases and J by 8 bases; unmatched bases: 7. The length of the CDR3 is 13 residues. CDR3 residues: CASRRAGIDEQFF. CDR3 in DNA: TGTGCCAGCAGGCGAGCGGGAATAGATGAGCAGTTCTTC.

This clonotype was seen repeatedly, ten times or more. The chain recombines TRBV12-3 or TRBV12-4 with TRBJ2-2; D call uncertain. Trimming cost V 1 base and J 4 bases, with 7 bases left between them. The CDR3 consists of 14 residues. This CDR3 reads CASSLGGSTGELFF. The CDR3 region has the DNA TGTGCCAGCAGTTTAGGGGGTAGCACCGGGGAGCTGTTTTTT.

V usage is TRBV19 and J usage is TRBJ2-5; TRBD1 is a possible D gene (5 bases). CDR3 length: 13 residues. Germline CDR1 is LNHDA and CDR2 is SQIVND (reference sequence). V lost 10 bases and J lost 0, with 12 bases in between. The CDR3 sequence: CATSETDQETQYF. CDR3 sequence (DNA): TGTGCCACCTCCGAGACAGACCAAGAGACCCAGTACTTC.

The chain recombines TRBV20-1 with TRBJ2-2; maybe TRBD2 (6 bases). V was clipped by 2 bases and J by 7 bases, with 23 bases between them. This CDR3 comprises 17 residues. Germline V CDR1 and CDR2: DFQATT, SNEGSKA (reference sequence). The CDR3 sequence: CSARSGLARWSGGELFF. Written as DNA, the CDR3 is TGCAGTGCTAGAAGTGGGCTAGCGAGATGGAGCGGCGGGGAGCTGTTTTTT.

This clonotype has a handful of counts. This rearrangement joins TRBV7-9 to TRBJ1-2; 9 bases align to TRBD1. Germline V lookup: CDR1 SEHNR, CDR2 FQNEAQ (reference sequence). The CDR3 is 15 amino acids. V shed 3 bases and J 2 bases; nucleotides not matched to a gene: 4. CDR3 in DNA: TGTGCCAGCAGCTTCGGGGACAGGGTAAACTATGGCTACACCTTC. Protein product: CASSFGDRVNYGYTF. The full variable domain, with the rest looked up from reference TRBV7-9 and TRBJ1-2, is DTGVSQNPRHKITKRGQNVTFRCDPISEHNRLYWYRQTLGQGPEFLTYFQNEAQLEKSRLLSDRFSAERPKGSFSTLEIQRTEQGDSAMYLCASSFGDRVNYGYTFGSGTRLTVV.